The T cell receptor (beta chain) described here comes from a study of cytomegalovirus exposure and HLA in healthy donors. Study-wide results and limits: The study found most TCR sequences rare, yet found some public TCRs in many donors.

Healthy bone marrow donors made up the cohort. The PCR employed 60 Vbeta primers together with 13 Jbeta primers. TCRdb keeps only in-frame clones here, not all; method: immunoSEQ multiplex PCR. The table shows roughly 140,000 clones, with 70% to 90% occurring only once. In the case of this clone: Its antigen is not known.

Deletions cut 7 bases from V and 3 bases from J, with 10 bases between. Per the germline V gene, CDR1 is MNHNY and CDR2 is SVGAGI (reference sequence). This CDR3 contains 12 residues. Sequencing was carried out using PBMCs. The chain is built from TRBV6-6 and TRBJ2-7, with D tentatively TRBD1 (5 bases). The sequence was collected from a woman aged 18-29 years in good health and CMV-seronegative. The CDR3 spells CASIGRDYEQYF. DNA for the CDR3: TGTGCCAGCATCGGCAGGGACTACGAGCAGTACTTC.